This TCR beta chain was sequenced for a study of cytomegalovirus exposure and HLA in healthy donors (dated by TCRdb to the late 2010s). Looking at the study overall: According to an earlier analysis of 587 of the donors, about 190 million T cells yielded 120 million or so unique TCR beta sequences and 250 to 350 Gb of sequence data. An early release that covered some 630 HLA-typed donors contained around 330 gigabases of sequencing data and approximately 85 million unique TCR sequences. Of the roughly 400 genotyped donors, approximately 83% fell in the genetic ancestry cluster associated with self-reported Caucasian donors. The study aimed to test whether cataloging public T cell receptors could reveal signatures of past pathogen exposure. The study profiled the T cell repertoires of hundreds of subjects by immunosequencing and related them to cytomegalovirus serostatus. Along with the approximately 600-subject first cohort, a separate validation cohort of approximately 110 different subjects was used. The study combined high-throughput TCR immunosequencing, statistical association of individual TCRs with disease status, and machine learning to predict cytomegalovirus infection status. In a later analysis, previously published TCR beta repertoires from some 640 donors were re-analyzed and high-resolution HLA genotyping was added so that TCR occurrence patterns could be studied. The later analysis used no new phenotypic data to find candidate immune exposures, relying instead on TCR beta sequences and their occurrence across donors. An earlier analysis of 587 of the donors applied high-throughput TCR beta sequencing to assess whether each TCR beta V gene segment acted as functional or pseudogenic. Donor age, sex, ethnicity and CMV serostatus were compiled together with the repertoire data. A later genetic analysis used genome-wide SNP genotypes for about 55% of the 666 donors, treating that subset as a discovery cohort. Every repertoire in the discovery cohort had been generated on one and the same sequencing platform. HLA typing included class I and class II loci at four-digit resolution. The number of donors typed differed by locus, with roughly 629-640 for A, B, C, DRB1 and DQB1, approximately 500 for DQA1, about 610 for DPA1, and some 440 for DPB1. Five DR-DQ haplotypes were treated as single units for association and clustering because of strong linkage in the cohort. Across approximately 420 genotyped donors of the cohort, an average of 235,054 unique TCR beta nucleotide sequences per donor were sequenced, and roughly 20% of those sequences were non-productive.

Broader findings and caveats from the paper: Because counts were too low, about 15 rarely observed V segments, including chromosome 9 orphons, were left out of the earlier analysis of about 620 of the donors. A group of highly shared sequence variants was considered likely to be a technical artifact of the sequencing pipeline. The classifier was reported to diagnose cytomegalovirus status with high specificity and sensitivity in both the original and validation cohorts. A later genetic analysis associated a missense DCLRE1C variant with V-gene and J-gene trimming of TCR beta chains, and an independent cohort replicated the association. According to the authors, the approach could potentially be generalized to other disease states and immunological phenotypes. The cohort was sequenced for TCR beta chains only, and without alpha or paired-chain data the features that could be detected were limited. Compared with equally common non-associated chains, HLA-associated TCR beta chains in a later analysis were more clonally expanded and had lower generation probabilities. Sequencing depth was assumed to be roughly uniform across donors in the presence/absence analyses, though that assumption may not hold. Immune exposure information for the cohort was limited to CMV serostatus. According to a later genetic analysis, donors in an Asian-associated ancestry cluster had fewer N-insertions in productive TCRs than the approximately 700-donor mean. Strong co-occurrence of HLA alleles, especially DR and DQ, made assigning TCR associations to individual alleles difficult. Most TCR sequences were seen in very few donors, while some public TCRs were found in many individuals. The 87-base-pair reads could not distinguish some IMGT-functional V segments, including TRBV6-2 and TRBV6-3, so those segments were excluded. According to a later analysis, most CMV-associated TCR beta chains appeared to be HLA-restricted, and the HLA associations seemed to be driven largely by CMV exposure. In an earlier analysis of around 500 of the donors, most TCR beta V segments appeared in productive rearrangements about 90% or about 30% of the time, broadly matching IMGT annotations. A few of the identified cytomegalovirus-associated TCR beta chains were confirmed in vitro to be specific for cytomegalovirus antigens. A later analysis associated approximately 17,000 TCR beta sequences with specific HLA alleles at a false discovery rate of 0.05. A further reported finding was that TCR beta sequences accurately predicted the HLA-A and HLA-B alleles for most subjects in the first cohort. A later analysis reported that several top co-occurrence clusters appeared linked to parvovirus B19, influenza, CMV and Epstein-Barr virus. In the study, 164 TCR beta chains were listed as associated with cytomegalovirus. In a later analysis, TCR association rates were found to vary across HLA loci, with the most associated TCRs seen for DRB1 alleles and the fewest for HLA-C alleles. Correlated functional status among segregating V segments might reflect linkage disequilibrium, but an unknown experimental factor could not be ruled out. Because HLA typing was missing for some donors at each locus, association tests included only the typed subset.

V is shortened by 4 bases, J by 7 bases, and the region joining them spans 14 bases. From a lookup of the germline V gene, CDR1 and CDR2 are MNHNS and SASEGT. The CDR3 has 14 amino acids, counting the end cysteine and phenylalanine. The DNA shown is the 42-base CDR3, in frame from base 1. The cohort comprised 710 or so healthy bone marrow donors. At the time of sampling, every cohort member was nominally healthy, though immune exposures that went unrecorded were likely present. The donor was CMV seropositive and belonged to the group of 250 to 300 seropositive cohort members. Every donor gave a peripheral blood sample, and the peripheral blood mononuclear cells from that sample were used for TCR beta sequencing. Genomic DNA extraction from the blood cell samples was performed with the Qiagen DNeasy Blood Extraction Kit. The library was produced with the immunoSEQ multiplex PCR assay. For the multiplex PCR, a mixture combining 60 forward primers for TCR Vbeta segments and 13 reverse primers for TCR Jbeta segments was used. The CDR3 region of rearranged TCR beta genes was amplified from genomic DNA by a multiplex PCR assay. On the Illumina HiSeq System, the amplified TCR beta libraries were sequenced as 87-base-pair reads. Under the source paper's analysis protocol: Across the 666 repertoires, a later analysis counted 78 million or so unique TCR beta chains, 9.5 million to 12 million of which were shared by at least two donors. Raw reads were error-corrected and collapsed into unique sequences with a nearest-neighbor algorithm that merged closely related sequences to remove PCR and sequencing errors. Alignment of CDR3 sequences to IMGT reference sequences was used to assign V, D and J gene segments. For a sequence to be retained, a match of at least six nucleotides to both a V gene segment and a J gene segment was required. A rearrangement was called productive if the CDR3 had no stop codons and remained in frame with V and J, and every other rearrangement was called non-productive. Following IMGT convention, CDR3 was defined as the stretch from the second conserved V-encoded cysteine to the conserved J-encoded phenylalanine. In an earlier analysis of around 570 of the donors, sequences lacking an unambiguous match to a single V gene segment were excluded. An earlier analysis of several hundred of the donors classified V segments as functional when productive rearrangements were above 56.7% and as segregating when the standard deviation between donors was above 5%. A statistical classification framework was built to diagnose cytomegalovirus status from the catalog of TCR beta chain sequences. A later analysis assigned V and J genes by comparing TCR nucleotide sequences with IMGT/GENE-DB human TR gene sequences. Using the TCRdist pipeline, a later analysis assigned CDR3 sequences along with most-parsimonious VDJ recombination scenarios. In a later analysis, each TCR beta chain was defined by its CDR3 amino acid sequence together with its V-gene family, and reads lacking a unique V-gene family were excluded. To address suspected cross-contamination and a sequencing artifact, a later analysis removed around 600 highly shared, low-generation-probability nucleotide sequences. A later analysis calculated a clonal expansion index for each public chain from normalized within-repertoire ranks of inferred template counts. Generation probabilities in a later analysis came from a VDJ recombination model fitted to out-of-frame rearrangements, and those results were checked against IGoR. Hypergeometric tests were used in a later analysis to score TCR-TCR, TCR-HLA and TCR-CMV co-occurrence, with a repertoire-size bias correction applied to the TCR pairs. To estimate false discovery rates, a later analysis permuted the HLA or CMV assignments 20 times. In a later analysis, co-occurring TCRs were grouped using DBSCAN, with TCRdist sequence similarity added in when clustering inside HLA-allele-positive subsets. Repertoires with fewer than 30,000 or more than 120,000 public chains were left out of co-occurrence clustering, as were about 5 repertoires with anomalous nucleotide sharing. The immuneACCESS repertoire file appears here via TCRdb, limited to in-frame rearrangements. These files lack a portion of the clones; in checked studies, under half of the deficit traces to unresolved V genes, and the cause of the others is not known. V and J calls and clone size follow that table, whereas D and trimming were derived from the DNA. Within this sample are some 150,000 clones, with approximately 80% of them counted one time only. Of the sample, 3.5% to 4.5% falls within the top ten clones.

Concerning this clone itself: This receptor's antigen is unknown. No quality values exist for individual bases; no much larger clone is one base distant.

The sample was PBMCs. The V and J segments used are TRBV6-1 and TRBJ1-5; D gene: possibly TRBD1, on 5 matching bases. The sequence was collected from a man aged 25 to 40 in good health and CMV-seropositive. CDR3 reads: CASSVRQPGQPQHF. The bases are TGTGCCAGCAGTGTCCGACAACCAGGGCAGCCCCAGCATTTT.